A single sample is the source of the 25 T cell receptor beta chains below, sequenced in a study of T cell repertoires in cytomegalovirus infection (dated by TCRdb to about 2019). For sequencing, an Illumina HiSeq 1500 was employed. TCRdb reworked the public reads: Q25 trimming with fastp, MiXCR clone assembly, productive beta chains retained. Each CDR3 protein appears once, grouped with its most common genes and DNA. The sample has roughly 720,000 distinct CDR3 sequences on record, 35% to 40% of them singletons. Clones ranked in the top ten supply around 3% of the sample. Sequencing was performed on PBMCs. Source of these receptors: a human donor in good health (CMV status not recorded). Some clones in this sample may be carry-over from other donors' samples.

The CDR3 is CASSQDRGAEAFF. CDR3 bases: TGTGCCAGCAGCCAAGATAGAGGGGCTGAAGCTTTCTTT. V gene TRBV4-2 combines with J gene TRBJ1-1; possible D gene TRBD1, 5 bases. With 0 bases removed from V and 6 bases from J, the gap between germline ends came to 8 bases. Germline V gene lookup returns CDR1 LGHNA and CDR2 YNFKEQ. There are 13 residues in the CDR3.

This clonotype was counted a few times. The CDR3 nucleotides are TGCGCCAGCGAACAGGGAGGGGGTAGGGGACAGCCCCAGCATTTT. It specifies CASEQGGGRGQPQHF. V and J are TRBV4-1 and TRBJ1-5, with a weak D call TRBD1 (6 bases). There are 15 residues in the CDR3. V shed 8 bases and J shed 7 bases, with 21 bases lying between them. The germline gives CDR1 MGHRA, CDR2 YSYEKL.

Details on this clonotype: With a much larger clone just one base away, this may be a read error. CDR3 sequence (DNA): TGTGACAGCAGCTTATTGTTTGGTGGGGCCAACGTCCTGACTTTC. It encodes CDSSLLFGGANVLTF. V and J are TRBV7-2 and TRBJ2-6; unclear D gene. The CDR3 is 15 amino acids. In germline, CDR1 is SGHTA, CDR2 FQGNSA.

The chain carries TRBV27 and TRBJ2-7; TRBD2 matches at 9 bases. V shed 4 bases and J 7 bases; nucleotides not matched to a gene: 11. Germline V gives CDR1 MNHEY, CDR2 SMNVEV (reference sequence). The CDR3 is 15 amino acids. Here the CDR3 DNA reads TGTGCCAGCAGTTCCCCCGTAGCGGGGGTCTGGGAGCAGTACTTC. Translation: CASSSPVAGVWEQYF.

This clonotype appeared a few times. The chain employs TRBV7-2 and TRBJ2-1; 10 bases align to TRBD2. The germline CDR1 and CDR2 sequences are SGHTA and FQGNSA. CDR3 length equals 16 residues. V lost 5 bases and J lost 2; bases outside the gene matches: 6. CDR3 loop: CASSKRAGGPYNEQFF. Written as DNA, the CDR3 is TGTGCCAGCAGCAAAAGAGCGGGAGGGCCCTACAATGAGCAGTTCTTC.

This clonotype has just a few counts. The chain recombines TRBV5-8 with TRBJ1-2; D is ambiguous. Deletions cut 4 bases from V and 2 bases from J, with 15 bases between. Germline V CDR1 and CDR2: SGHTS, YDEGEE. The CDR3 is 15 residues long. This CDR3 reads CASSASGSRNYGYTF. DNA of the CDR3: TGTGCCAGCAGCGCCTCAGGCAGCAGAAACTATGGCTACACCTTC.

The chain joins TRBV6-5 to TRBJ1-1; D not resolved. Trimming took off 0 bases at V and 2 bases at J, with 13 bases between the two ends. This CDR3 has 16 amino acids. Germline loops: CDR1 MNHEY, CDR2 SVGAGI. The CDR3 here is CASSYSFSGINTEAFF. CDR3 sequence (DNA): TGTGCCAGCAGTTACTCGTTCTCCGGGATCAACACTGAAGCTTTCTTT.

The rearrangement joins TRBV28 to TRBJ2-3, with D possibly TRBD2 on 5 matching bases. CDR1 and CDR2 (germline): MDHEN, SYDVKM. CDR3 length: 15 amino acids. Deletions cut 2 bases from V and 6 bases from J, with 15 bases between. The CDR3 region is CASSLLGKTGDTQYF. The CDR3 DNA reads TGTGCCAGCAGTTTACTCGGGAAAACCGGGGATACGCAGTATTTT.

The chain uses TRBV24-1 and TRBJ2-1; D is possibly TRBD1 (6 bases). This CDR3 spans 16 amino acids. Germline V lookup: CDR1 KGHDR, CDR2 SFDVKD. V lost 3 bases and J 0 bases, leaving 11 bases between the germline ends. The CDR3 loop is CATSDPGAISYNEQFF. CDR3 coding DNA: TGTGCCACCAGTGATCCAGGGGCCATCTCCTACAATGAGCAGTTCTTC.

Worth noting for this clonotype: A read error is possible here, since a much larger clone lies one base away. The CDR3 nucleotides are TGTGCCAGCAGCTCTGACAGAGGGGCCTACAATGAGCATTTCTTC. Protein sequence: CASSSDRGAYNEHFF. The V call is TRBV7-2, the J call TRBJ2-1, with D perhaps matching TRBD1 or TRBD2 (5 bases each). The CDR3 spans 15 residues. Germline lookup yields CDR1 SGHTA and CDR2 FQGNSA.

This clonotype was recorded many times. The chain combines TRBV11-2 with TRBJ1-2, with D uncertain. Trimming stripped 0 bases from V and 0 bases from J, with 8 bases between. The V gene's germline CDR1 is SGHAT and CDR2 FQNNGV. CDR3 size: 15 residues. In nucleotides, the CDR3 is TGTGCCAGCAGCTTAGATGCCGGAGCTAACTATGGCTACACCTTC. Translated, it gives CASSLDAGANYGYTF.

Here the CDR3 DNA reads TGTGCCAGCAGCCAACAGGGAAGCTCCTATAATTCACCCCTCCACTTT. It specifies CASSQQGSSYNSPLHF. The rearrangement links TRBV14 to TRBJ1-6; TRBD1 might be the D (5 bases). The CDR3 is 16 amino acids. V dropped 2 bases and J dropped 0 bases, with 8 bases sitting between them. Germline V gene lookup returns CDR1 SGHDN and CDR2 FVKESK.

The chain links TRBV28 to TRBJ2-7; 12 nucleotides line up with TRBD2. Germline assignment: CDR1 MDHEN and CDR2 SYDVKM. This CDR3 is built from 18 residues. V shed 6 bases, J shed 2 bases, and the junction held 14 bases outside the gene matches. CDR3 protein: CASRDTIGTSGLPYEQYF. In DNA, the CDR3 is TGTGCCAGCAGAGACACAATAGGGACTAGCGGGCTCCCCTACGAGCAGTACTTC.

The chain joins TRBV10-1 to TRBJ2-1, with 8 bases that match TRBD2. J lost 7 bases, V lost 4 bases, and 12 bases had no gene match. Germline V gene lookup returns CDR1 WNHNN and CDR2 SYGVQD (reference sequence). The CDR3 is 16 residues long. CDR3 coding DNA: TGCGCCAGCAGTGCGGGGGGGCCTCCTCTGTGGAATGAGCAGTTCTTC. This translates into CASSAGGPPLWNEQFF.

The CDR3 loop reads CASSVGVGGPGELFF. For the CDR3, the DNA is TGTGCCAGCAGCGTGGGTGTGGGAGGGCCCGGGGAGCTGTTTTTT. This chain links TRBV9 with TRBJ2-2; 7 positions agree with TRBD2. Germline lookup yields CDR1 SGDLS and CDR2 YYNGEE. This CDR3 spans 15 amino acids. Trimming removed 2 bases from V and 6 bases from J; junction bases left unmatched: 7.

This clonotype was counted ten times or more. The J gene is TRBJ2-1, the V gene TRBV7-3, with 10 nucleotides matching TRBD1. Germline V gives CDR1 SGHTA, CDR2 FQGTGA. Unmatched junction bases numbered 8, after V lost 4 bases and J lost 8 bases. This CDR3 region has 15 residues. CDR3 nucleotide sequence: TGTGCCAGCAGCTCGGGACAGGGGCTCTTCGATGAGCAGTTCTTC. Protein sequence: CASSSGQGLFDEQFF.

This clonotype was detected a few times. The chain recombines TRBV5-1 with TRBJ1-3; a weak D match, TRBD1 (5 bases). Germline V lookup: CDR1 SGHRS, CDR2 YFSETQ. The CDR3 runs to 16 residues. V dropped 4 bases and J dropped 0 bases, with 14 bases sitting between them. This CDR3 is CASSPGTFSSGNTIYF. CDR3 in DNA: TGCGCCAGCAGCCCTGGGACGTTTAGCTCTGGAAACACCATATATTTT.

This clonotype appeared a few times. The chain joins TRBV28 to TRBJ2-7; a weak D match, TRBD1 (6 bases). Germline V gene lookup returns CDR1 MDHEN and CDR2 SYDVKM. The V end lost 6 bases, the J end lost 0 bases, and 12 bases lay between the germline ends. The CDR3 covers 14 residues. The CDR3 here is CASRKTGSSYEQYF. The CDR3 bases are TGTGCCAGCAGGAAAACAGGGAGCTCCTACGAGCAGTACTTC.

This clonotype was seen only a few times. This chain connects TRBV27 to TRBJ1-5; TRBD1 is a possible D gene (5 bases). Trimming removed 5 bases from V and 3 bases from J, with 14 bases in between. This CDR3 comprises 15 residues. The germline V gene encodes CDR1 MNHEY and CDR2 SMNVEV (reference sequence). The CDR3 region is CASSRGGGHNQPQHF. CDR3 nucleotide sequence: TGTGCCAGCAGTAGGGGAGGAGGTCACAATCAGCCCCAGCATTTT.

The chain carries TRBV4-1 and TRBJ2-1; the match to TRBD1 covers 7 bases. Germline V gene lookup returns CDR1 MGHRA and CDR2 YSYEKL. With V trimmed by 4 bases and J by 2 bases, 2 bases remained unmatched. The CDR3 extends over 14 amino acids. The CDR3 DNA sequence: TGCGCCAGCAGCCCACAGGGGCCCTACAATGAGCAGTTCTTC. It codes for CASSPQGPYNEQFF.

This clonotype was seen more than once but under ten times. V and J are TRBV6-1 and TRBJ1-2; no definite D call. In germline, CDR1 is MNHNS, CDR2 SASEGT. V was clipped by 7 bases and J by 4 bases, with 19 bases between them. This CDR3 has 15 residues. The CDR3 DNA sequence: TGTGCCAGCATCCCTCTTTGGCGAGAAGCCTATGGCTACACCTTC. It specifies CASIPLWREAYGYTF.

This chain uses TRBV28 with TRBJ2-5; D is possibly TRBD1 (6 bases). There are 16 residues in the CDR3. Germline V gene sequence: CDR1 MDHEN, CDR2 SYDVKM. Trimming pared 6 bases from V and 1 base from J, leaving 18 bases between. CDR3 coding DNA: TGTGCCAGCAGCCCCCAGGGGCGGACGCTCCAAGAGACCCAGTACTTC. It translates to CASSPQGRTLQETQYF.

The gene calls are TRBV11-2 and TRBJ1-5; D not certain. The CDR3 has 14 residues. CDR1 is SGHAT, CDR2 FQNNGV, per germline. Trimming cost V 5 bases and J 3 bases, with 11 bases left between them. CDR3 amino acids: CASSTTGVNQPQHF. The CDR3 DNA reads TGTGCCAGCAGCACTACCGGAGTCAATCAGCCCCAGCATTTT.

The rearrangement links TRBV7-8 to TRBJ2-3; 10 bases match TRBD2. The CDR3 extends over 16 amino acids. Germline V gene sequence: CDR1 SGHVS, CDR2 FQNEAQ. V trimming: 3 bases; J trimming: 1 base; junction bases outside the gene matches: 4. This CDR3 reads CASSFSSGRGTDTQYF. CDR3 DNA: TGTGCCAGCAGCTTTAGCAGCGGGAGGGGCACAGATACGCAGTATTTT.

This chain joins TRBV12-3 or TRBV12-4 and TRBJ1-4; TRBD1 matches at 10 bases. CDR3 length: 16 residues. V trimming: 6 bases; J trimming: 5 bases; junction bases outside the gene matches: 9. The CDR3 DNA is TGTGCCAGCAGCTTCGGGGACAGGGGTTCGAATGAAAAACTGTTTTTT. Translation gives CASSFGDRGSNEKLFF.